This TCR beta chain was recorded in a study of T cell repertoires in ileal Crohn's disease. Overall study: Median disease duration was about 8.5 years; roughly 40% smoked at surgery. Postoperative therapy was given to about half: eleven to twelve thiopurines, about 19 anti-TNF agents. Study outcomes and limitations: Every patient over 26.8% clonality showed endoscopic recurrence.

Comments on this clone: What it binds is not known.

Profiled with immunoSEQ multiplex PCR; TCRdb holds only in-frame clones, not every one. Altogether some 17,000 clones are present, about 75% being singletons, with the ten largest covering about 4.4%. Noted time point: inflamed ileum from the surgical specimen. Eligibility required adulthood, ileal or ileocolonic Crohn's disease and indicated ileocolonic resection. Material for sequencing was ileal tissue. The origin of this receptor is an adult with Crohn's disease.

CDR3 DNA: TGTGCCAGCAGTCCGACAGGGAGGAGCTATGGCTACACCTTC. Residues: CASSPTGRSYGYTF. V is TRBV28 and J is TRBJ1-2; 7 nucleotides line up with TRBD1. CDR3 length: 14 residues. Per the germline V gene, CDR1 is MDHEN and CDR2 is SYDVKM. The J segment lost 4 bases and the V segment lost 5 bases, leaving 7 bases of the junction unmatched.